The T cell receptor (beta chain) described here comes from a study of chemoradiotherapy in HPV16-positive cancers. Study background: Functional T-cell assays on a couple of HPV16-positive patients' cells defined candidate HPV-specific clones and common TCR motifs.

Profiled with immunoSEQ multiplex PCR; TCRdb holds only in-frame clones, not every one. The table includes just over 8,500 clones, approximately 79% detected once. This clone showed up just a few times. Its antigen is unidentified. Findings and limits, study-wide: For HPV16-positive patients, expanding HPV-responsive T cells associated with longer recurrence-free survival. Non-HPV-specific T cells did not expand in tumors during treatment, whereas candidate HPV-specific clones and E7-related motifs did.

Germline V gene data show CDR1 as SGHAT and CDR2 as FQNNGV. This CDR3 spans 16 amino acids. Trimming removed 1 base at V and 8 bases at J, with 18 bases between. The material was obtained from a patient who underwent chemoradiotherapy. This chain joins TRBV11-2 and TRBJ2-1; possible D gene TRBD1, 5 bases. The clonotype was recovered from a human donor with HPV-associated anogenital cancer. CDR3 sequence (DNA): TGTGCCAGCAGCTTAGGGCTACGGTCTCAAGGGGATGAGCAGTTCTTC. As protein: CASSLGLRSQGDEQFF.